The 23 T cell receptor beta chains listed next were all sequenced from one sample in a study of blood T cell repertoires in COVID-19. Assay: immunoSEQ multiplex PCR; the TCRdb copy retains only in-frame clones and omits some. The sample includes roughly 160,000 clones, around 89% seen only once; the top ten take under 30%. Sequencing input: peripheral blood. These receptors all stem from a man in his sixties with acute or convalescent COVID-19.

The chain employs TRBV6-5 and TRBJ1-1, with D perhaps TRBD1 (6 bases). The CDR3 length is 15 residues. Germline-derived CDR1 and CDR2 are MNHEY and SVGAGI. The germline V and J ends were trimmed by 7 bases and 2 bases, with 17 bases remaining between them. The CDR3 nucleotides are TGTGCCAGCACGACAGGTTCCGGGGCCAACACTGAAGCTTTCTTT. Encoded protein: CASTTGSGANTEAFF.

The gene calls are TRBV4-1 and TRBJ2-7, with 8 nucleotides matching TRBD2. The germline CDR1 and CDR2 sequences are MGHRA and YSYEKL. CDR3 length: 15 residues. V trimming: 0 bases; J trimming: 2 bases; junction bases outside the gene matches: 3. For the CDR3, the DNA is TGCGCCAGCAGCCAAGAACGGGAGGGTACCTACGAGCAGTACTTC. Amino acids: CASSQEREGTYEQYF.

The chain has TRBV24-1 and TRBJ1-1; weak D call: TRBD1 (6 bases). The V gene's germline CDR1 is KGHDR and CDR2 SFDVKD. The CDR3 covers 13 residues. Trimming removed 12 bases from V and 7 bases from J, with 20 bases in between. The CDR3 loop reads CASATGDIGEAFF. The CDR3 region has the DNA TGTGCCTCCGCAACCGGGGACATTGGTGAAGCTTTCTTT.

This clone was recorded only once. The chain combines TRBV7-2 with TRBJ2-7; 10 nucleotides align to TRBD1. Losses at the gene ends were 7 bases for V and 4 bases for J; bases not matched to a gene: 4. The germline V gene encodes CDR1 SGHTA and CDR2 FQGNSA. This CDR3 has 13 residues. The CDR3 DNA is TGTGCCAGCAACCGGGACAGGGGATACGAGCAGTACTTC. Its translation is CASNRDRGYEQYF.

The rearrangement links TRBV2 to TRBJ2-2, with 9 bases aligning to TRBD2. Germline CDR1 and CDR2: SNHLY and FYNNEI. Trimming removed 7 bases from V and 6 bases from J; junction bases left unmatched: 9. The CDR3 loop spans 15 amino acids. Here the CDR3 DNA reads TGTGCCAGCACTGCCTTGGCGGGGGGGCCCGGGGAGCTGTTTTTT. As protein: CASTALAGGPGELFF.

V is TRBV27 and J is TRBJ2-7; possibly TRBD2 for D (6 bases). This CDR3 comprises 14 residues. Trimming took off 4 bases at V and 7 bases at J, with 17 bases between the two ends. Germline assignment: CDR1 MNHEY and CDR2 SMNVEV (reference sequence). CDR3 sequence: CASSSRGPAGEQYV. CDR3 nucleotides: TGTGCCAGCAGTTCCCGGGGCCCTGCGGGGGAGCAGTACGTC.

The gene calls are TRBV7-8 and TRBJ1-2, with D perhaps TRBD1 (5 bases). V was cut by 5 bases and J by 4 bases, with 8 bases left in between. The CDR3 is made up of 12 amino acids. From germline, CDR1 is SGHVS and CDR2 FQNEAQ. CDR3 bases: TGTGCCAGCAGCCTAGACAGCTATGGCTACACCTTC. Translating gives CASSLDSYGYTF. The whole variable domain, remainder taken from reference TRBV7-8 and TRBJ1-2, is GAGVSQSPRYKVAKRGQDVALRCDPISGHVSLFWYQQALGQGPEFLTYFQNEAQLDKSGLPSDRFFAERPEGSVSTLKIQRTQQEDSAVYLCASSLDSYGYTFGSGTRLTVV.

Remarks on this clone: In the same sample, other DNA sequences code for this CDR3. This rearrangement joins TRBV10-3 to TRBJ1-1; possibly TRBD1 for D (5 bases). The germline CDR1 and CDR2 sequences are ENHRY and SYGVKD. The CDR3 has 14 amino acids. V was clipped by 3 bases and J by 1 base, with 9 bases between them. The CDR3 sequence: CAISETGGNTEAFF. In nucleotides, the CDR3 is TGTGCCATCAGTGAAACGGGGGGGAACACTGAAGCTTTCTTT.

This sequence joins TRBV24-1 and TRBJ2-2, with TRBD1 identical over 11 bases. Trimming removed 4 bases from V and 7 bases from J; junction bases left unmatched: 4. The CDR3 is 15 residues long. Germline CDR1 is KGHDR and CDR2 is SFDVKD. The CDR3 protein is CATSDRTGGLGELFF. In DNA form, the CDR3 reads TGTGCCACCAGTGACAGGACAGGGGGCCTCGGGGAGCTGTTTTTT.

The chain recombines TRBV5-1 with TRBJ1-4; 9 nucleotides agree with TRBD1. The CDR3 runs 15 residues. The V segment lost 0 bases and the J segment 7 bases; nucleotides outside the gene matches: 4. Germline CDR1 reads SGHRS; CDR2 reads YFSETQ. CDR3 amino acids: CASSLAGQGGEKLFF. The CDR3 bases are TGCGCCAGCAGCTTGGCGGGACAGGGTGGTGAAAAACTGTTTTTT. Full variable domain (outside the CDR3, taken from reference TRBV5-1 and TRBJ1-4): KAGVTQTPRYLIKTRGQQVTLSCSPISGHRSVSWYQQTPGQGLQFLFEYFSETQRNKGNFPGRFSGRQFSNSRSEMNVSTLELGDSALYLCASSLAGQGGEKLFFGSGTQLSVL.

This chain links TRBV5-1 with TRBJ2-5, with TRBD1 matching over 11 bases. The CDR3 is 16 residues long. Germline-derived CDR1 and CDR2 are SGHRS and YFSETQ. J gave up 2 bases and V 0 bases, and 3 bases lay outside the gene matches. CDR3 residues: CASSLDGTGGQETQYF. CDR3 DNA sequence: TGCGCCAGCAGCTTGGACGGGACAGGGGGTCAAGAGACCCAGTACTTC.

The gene calls are TRBV7-7 and TRBJ2-1; perhaps TRBD2 as D (6 bases). This CDR3 contains 15 residues. Trimming pared 5 bases from V and 6 bases from J, leaving 17 bases between. Germline assignment: CDR1 SSHAT and CDR2 FNYEAQ (reference sequence). The CDR3 spells CASSLGLNTGNEQFF. DNA of the CDR3: TGTGCCAGCAGCCTGGGACTCAACACGGGCAATGAGCAGTTCTTC.

This chain links TRBV24-1 with TRBJ2-5; 8 bases map to TRBD2. The length of the CDR3 is 15 residues. Germline CDR1 and CDR2: KGHDR and SFDVKD. V lost 3 bases and J lost 1; bases outside the gene matches: 3. CDR3 sequence (DNA): TGTGCCACCAGTGATCCCCGGGGGGGCCAAGAGACCCAGTACTTC. This sequence encodes CATSDPRGGQETQYF.

The chain uses TRBV5-5 and TRBJ1-1, with D maybe TRBD1 (6 bases). CDR3 length equals 15 residues. The germline V and J ends were trimmed by 5 bases and 5 bases, with 19 bases remaining between them. Germline V lookup: CDR1 SGHKS, CDR2 YYEKEE (reference sequence). The CDR3 nucleotides are TGTGCCAGCAGTTCCTTACAGGGTATGGGAACTGAAGCTTTCTTT. Translating gives CASSSLQGMGTEAFF.

The chain is built from TRBV6-2 or TRBV6-3 and TRBJ1-1; maybe TRBD1 (6 bases). The CDR3 is made up of 16 amino acids. The germline V and J ends were trimmed by 2 bases and 3 bases, with 16 bases remaining between them. CDR1 is MNHEY, CDR2 SVGEGT, per germline. The CDR3 sequence: CASSYHGQLMYTEAFF. The CDR3 DNA follows: TGTGCCAGCAGTTACCATGGACAGCTTATGTACACTGAAGCTTTCTTT.

The rearrangement joins TRBV5-6 to TRBJ1-1, with 7 positions matching TRBD1. In germline, CDR1 is SGHDT, CDR2 YYEEEE. V lost 0 bases to trimming and J lost 5 bases; unmatched junction nucleotides: 7. The CDR3 sequence is 15 residues long. In nucleotides, the CDR3 is TGTGCCAGCAGCTTGGTCTACAGGGGAAAAACTGAAGCTTTCTTT. Protein: CASSLVYRGKTEAFF.

In its sample, this clone was seen a few times. V is TRBV29-1 and J is TRBJ2-2; TRBD2 is a possible D gene (5 bases). Trimming cost V 6 bases and J 1 base, with 12 bases left between them. The V gene's germline CDR1 is SQVTM and CDR2 ANQGSEA. The CDR3 consists of 14 residues. CDR3 coding DNA: TGCAGCGTCCGCCCGGGAATGAACACCGGGGAGCTGTTTTTT. Residues: CSVRPGMNTGELFF.

V gene TRBV30 combines with J gene TRBJ1-5; 9 bases are a match to TRBD1. Per the germline V gene, CDR1 is GTSNPN and CDR2 is SVGIG (reference sequence). Trimming took 2 bases from V and 2 from J; bases not matched to a gene: 10. The CDR3 covers 17 residues. The CDR3 nucleotides are TGTGCCTGGAGTCGGACAGGGGCCCTTATAGGCAATCAGCCCCAGCATTTT. Translated, it gives CAWSRTGALIGNQPQHF.

The gene calls are TRBV11-3 and TRBJ2-1; weak D call: TRBD1 (6 bases). The CDR3 runs 16 residues. In germline, CDR1 is SGHNT, CDR2 YENEEA. The ends were cut back, 0 bases at V and 6 bases at J, with 15 bases in the middle. This CDR3 is CASSLDRGRGSNEQFF. The CDR3 DNA reads TGTGCCAGCAGCTTAGATAGGGGCAGGGGTTCCAATGAGCAGTTCTTC.

The gene calls are TRBV5-1 and TRBJ2-3; TRBD1 is a possible D gene (6 bases). Trimming cost V 4 bases and J 7 bases, with 13 bases left between them. The CDR3 is 13 amino acids. Germline V gene sequence: CDR1 SGHRS, CDR2 YFSETQ. The CDR3, as DNA: TGCGCCAGCAGCATCGACAGGAGAAATACGCAGTATTTT. Residues: CASSIDRRNTQYF.

The V gene is TRBV3-1 (or the pseudogene TRBV3-2), the J gene TRBJ2-7, with D possibly matching TRBD2 (6 bases). The CDR3 runs to 15 residues. CDR1 is LGHDT and CDR2 is YNNKEL in the germline V gene (reference sequence). The V end lost 0 bases, the J end lost 3 bases, and 12 bases lay between the germline ends. For the CDR3, the DNA is TGTGCCAGCAGCCAAGATGATGATAGCGGCTACGAGCAGTACTTC. Protein: CASSQDDDSGYEQYF.

The rearrangement joins TRBV29-1 to TRBJ2-1, with D possibly being TRBD2 (6 bases). The CDR3 is made up of 14 amino acids. Per germline, CDR1 SQVTM and CDR2 ANQGSEA. Trimming left V 7 bases short and J 0 bases short, with 13 bases between. The CDR3 sequence is CSARDWSSYNEQFF. CDR3 sequence (DNA): TGCAGCGCCCGGGACTGGAGCTCCTACAATGAGCAGTTCTTC.

The V and J genes are TRBV7-6 and TRBJ2-3; tentative D call: TRBD1 (6 bases). V was trimmed by 5 bases and J by 0 bases, leaving 12 bases between them. CDR1 is SGHVS, CDR2 FNYEAQ, per germline. This CDR3 comprises 15 residues. CDR3 coding DNA: TGTGCCAGCAGCCCCTCCGGGACAAGCACAGATACGCAGTATTTT. Translated: CASSPSGTSTDTQYF. Full variable domain (outside the CDR3, taken from reference TRBV7-6 and TRBJ2-3): GAGVSQSPRYKVTKRGQDVALRCDPISGHVSLYWYRQALGQGPEFLTYFNYEAQQDKSGLPNDRFSAERPEGSISTLTIQRTEQRDSAMYRCASSPSGTSTDTQYFGPGTRLTVL.